This T cell receptor beta chain is from a study of vaccination and CD4 T cells after COVID-19. Study summary: Samples were taken after vaccination, a median of roughly 72 days after dose two, with a range of 14 to 241.

Cultured CD4+ T cell DNA underwent sequencing with the Oncomine TCR Beta short-read assay. Investigators obtained genomic DNA by extraction from cultured CD4+ T cells. In TCRdb, the PCR reads were re-called with MiXCR into one record per CDR3 protein. This sample has some 8,200 distinct CDR3 sequences, with 50% to 65% found just once. Treatment specified: 10-day PBMC culture with coronavirus spike peptide pools or control peptides (ViraFEST assay). Negative-selection isolation of CD4+ T cells was performed after 9 to 11 days of culture. The CDR3 loop spans 15 amino acids. Germline lookup yields CDR1 DFQATT and CDR2 SNEGSKA (reference sequence). V lost 3 bases and J lost 1; bases outside the gene matches: 7. Regarding this clonotype: What it binds is not known.

Sequencing was performed on CD4+ T cells from blood, cultured in vitro. The chain recombines TRBV20-1 with TRBJ2-3; 7 bases map to TRBD2. This TCR was recovered from a human donor who had recovered from COVID-19. The CDR3 bases are TGCAGTGCTAGGAGTAGCGGGTGGGGCACAGATACGCAGTATTTT. Residues: CSARSSGWGTDTQYF.